The 14 T cell receptor beta chains reported below all come from one sample, sequenced in a study of identical twins. TCRdb independently ran MiXCR on the 5' RACE reads; one entry per CDR3 protein. The repertoire has about 220,000 distinct CDR3 sequences, over 5% of them found once; the top ten carry roughly 14%. These data are also associated with another study on T cells expressing NK-cell markers.

The specimen sequenced was CD8+ T cells sorted from blood. The origin of the receptors is a woman younger than 35 in good health.

A few counts support this clonotype. The rearrangement uses TRBV20-1 and TRBJ2-3, with 8 bases identical to TRBD2. The CDR3 contains 16 residues. Trimming took 3 bases from V and 2 from J; bases not matched to a gene: 10. Germline loops: CDR1 DFQATT, CDR2 SNEGSKA (reference sequence). CDR3 residues: CSARLPGGAATDTQYF. The CDR3 region has the DNA TGCAGTGCTAGGCTCCCGGGGGGGGCCGCCACAGATACGCAGTATTTT.

In nucleotides, the CDR3 is TGTGCCAGCAGCTCACAGGGAACCCTTCCCAAAAACATTCAGTACTTC. Translating gives CASSSQGTLPKNIQYF. This sequence joins TRBV11-2 and TRBJ2-4, with TRBD1 as a possible D gene (6 bases). The germline gives CDR1 SGHAT, CDR2 FQNNGV. Trimming took 4 bases from V and 2 from J, leaving 15 bases between them. The length of the CDR3 is 16 residues.

This clonotype was counted between two and nine times. The chain recombines TRBV7-3 with TRBJ2-2; 10 bases are shared with TRBD1. V was clipped by 0 bases and J by 4 bases; unmatched bases: 5. Germline CDR1 is SGHTA and CDR2 is FQGTGA. The CDR3 has 17 amino acids. CDR3 in amino acids: CASSLTPDRGFTGELFF. CDR3 coding DNA: TGTGCCAGCAGCTTAACTCCGGACAGGGGGTTCACCGGGGAGCTGTTTTTT.

This chain links TRBV12-3 or TRBV12-4 with TRBJ1-2; unclear D gene. Trimming cost V 6 bases and J 6 bases, with 14 bases left between them. The CDR3 has 13 amino acids. The CDR3 DNA reads as TGTGCCAGCAGCAACGGTGGCCGGGATGGCTACACCTTC. It codes for CASSNGGRDGYTF.

This clonotype was seen many times. The chain employs TRBV11-2 and TRBJ2-7; D is perhaps TRBD2 (6 bases). Germline values: CDR1 SGHAT, CDR2 FQNNGV. CDR3 size: 15 residues. V was shortened by 5 bases and J by 0 bases, with 14 bases between the two germline ends. The CDR3 loop is CASSARDWSSYEQYF. The CDR3 DNA follows: TGTGCCAGCAGCGCCCGGGACTGGAGCTCCTACGAGCAGTACTTC.

This clonotype came up many times. V and J are TRBV7-9 and TRBJ2-1; D is unclear. V dropped 7 bases and J dropped 5 bases, with 9 bases sitting between them. Germline CDR1 reads SEHNR; CDR2 reads FQNEAQ (reference sequence). The CDR3 spans 12 residues. This chain's CDR3 is CASTPDDNEQFF. DNA for the CDR3: TGTGCCAGCACACCGGATGACAATGAGCAGTTCTTC.

Ten or more counts support this clonotype. The V gene is TRBV5-8, the J gene TRBJ2-3, with D tentatively TRBD2 (5 bases). V shed 4 bases and J shed 2 bases, with 17 bases lying between them. Germline CDR1 reads SGHTS; CDR2 reads YDEGEE. The CDR3 spans 16 residues. The CDR3 region is CASSPRVSGTTDTQYF. CDR3 DNA: TGTGCCAGCAGCCCCCGTGTGAGCGGCACCACAGATACGCAGTATTTT.

This clonotype came up a few times. J is TRBJ2-1 and V is TRBV20-1, with 9 bases that match TRBD2. The germline V gene encodes CDR1 DFQATT and CDR2 SNEGSKA (reference sequence). The CDR3 is 15 amino acids. V gave up 6 bases and J gave up 3 bases; unmatched junction bases: 9. The CDR3, as DNA: TGCAGTGCGCGCGATAGCGGGGGCGTCTACAATGAGCAGTTCTTC. Its protein product is CSARDSGGVYNEQFF.

This clonotype was counted between two and nine times. The CDR3 spells CASSGTTQETQYF. DNA of the CDR3: TGTGCCAGCAGCGGGACAACCCAAGAGACCCAGTACTTC. The chain combines TRBV5-4 with TRBJ2-5, with a tentative D call TRBD1 (6 bases). CDR3 length: 13 amino acids. Germline CDR1 is SGHNT and CDR2 is YYREEE (reference sequence). The ends were cut back, 4 bases at V and 1 base at J, with 8 bases in the middle.

This clonotype was recorded a few times. The chain combines TRBV29-1 with TRBJ2-7; D remains ambiguous. The CDR3 is made up of 14 amino acids. The germline V gene encodes CDR1 SQVTM and CDR2 ANQGSEA. The ends were cut back, 3 bases at V and 1 base at J, with 13 bases in the middle. The CDR3 nucleotides are TGCAGCGTTGAGGTAAGCAGCGAATCCTACGAGCAGTACTTC. It encodes CSVEVSSESYEQYF.

This clonotype turned up a few times. The chain uses TRBV11-2 and TRBJ1-3; D is undetermined. Germline-derived CDR1 and CDR2 are SGHAT and FQNNGV. The CDR3 extends over 13 amino acids. The V and J ends lost 7 bases and 4 bases respectively, with 11 bases between them. The chain's CDR3 is CASTPPYGNTIYF. The CDR3 coding sequence is TGTGCCAGCACCCCCCCGTACGGAAACACCATATATTTT.

This clonotype was recorded a few times. This rearrangement joins TRBV7-2 to TRBJ1-1, with D uncertain. Trimming cost V 5 bases and J 8 bases, with 12 bases left between them. Germline CDR1 SGHTA, CDR2 FQGNSA. The CDR3 is made up of 12 amino acids. In DNA, the CDR3 is TGTGCCAGCAGCCTCACAGCGGTAGAAGCTTTCTTT. Its translation: CASSLTAVEAFF. Complete variable domain (other parts from reference TRBV7-2 and TRBJ1-1): GAGVSQSPSNKVTEKGKDVELRCDPISGHTALYWYRQSLGQGLEFLIYFQGNSAPDKSGLPSDRFSAERTGGSVSTLTIQRTQQEDSAVYLCASSLTAVEAFFGQGTRLTVV.

This clonotype was picked up many times. The gene calls are TRBV12-3 or TRBV12-4 and TRBJ1-5; no clear D gene. Trimming removed 4 bases from V and 3 bases from J, with 13 bases in between. The CDR3 spans 15 residues. CDR3 sequence reads: CASSYENLFNQPQHF. The CDR3, as DNA: TGTGCCAGCAGTTACGAAAACCTCTTCAATCAGCCCCAGCATTTT.

In its sample, this clonotype was seen a few times. The chain recombines TRBV9 with TRBJ2-5; perhaps TRBD2 as D (6 bases). CDR3 length: 16 amino acids. V lost 6 bases, J lost 1 base, and 19 bases lay in between. Germline-derived CDR1 and CDR2 are SGDLS and YYNGEE. The DNA of the CDR3 is TGTGCCAGCACCGGGAGAGAGGGGAACACCCAAGAGACCCAGTACTTC. Amino acid sequence: CASTGREGNTQETQYF.